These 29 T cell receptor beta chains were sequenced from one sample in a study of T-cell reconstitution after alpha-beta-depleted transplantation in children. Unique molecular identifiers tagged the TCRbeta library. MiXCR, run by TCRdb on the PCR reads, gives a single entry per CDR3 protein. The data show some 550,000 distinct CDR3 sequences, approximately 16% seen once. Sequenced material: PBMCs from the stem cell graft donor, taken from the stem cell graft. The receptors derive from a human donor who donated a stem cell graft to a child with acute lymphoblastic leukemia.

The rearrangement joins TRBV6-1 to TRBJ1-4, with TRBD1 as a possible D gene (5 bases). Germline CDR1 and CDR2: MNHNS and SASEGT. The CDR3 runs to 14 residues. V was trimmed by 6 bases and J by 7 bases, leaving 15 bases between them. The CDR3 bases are TGTGCCAGCAGCCTGACAGCCGGGGTTGAAAAACTGTTTTTT. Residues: CASSLTAGVEKLFF.

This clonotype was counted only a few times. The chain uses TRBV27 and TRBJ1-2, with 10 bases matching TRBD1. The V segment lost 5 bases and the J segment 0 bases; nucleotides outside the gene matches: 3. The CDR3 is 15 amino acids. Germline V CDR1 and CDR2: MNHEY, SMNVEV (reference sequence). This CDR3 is CASSEGQGSNYGYTF. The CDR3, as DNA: TGTGCCAGCAGTGAGGGACAGGGGTCTAACTATGGCTACACCTTC.

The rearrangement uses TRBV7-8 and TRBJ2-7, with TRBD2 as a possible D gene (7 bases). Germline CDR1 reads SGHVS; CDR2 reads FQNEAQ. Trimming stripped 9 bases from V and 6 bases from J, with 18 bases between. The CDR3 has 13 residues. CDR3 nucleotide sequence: TGTGCCAGGAGGCGGGGGCTCCCCTTCGAGCAGTACTTC. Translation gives CARRRGLPFEQYF.

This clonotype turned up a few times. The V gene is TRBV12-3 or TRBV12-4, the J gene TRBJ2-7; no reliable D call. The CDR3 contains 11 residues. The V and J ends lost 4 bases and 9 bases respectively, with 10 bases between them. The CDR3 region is CASSSPRRQYF. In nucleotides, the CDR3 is TGTGCCAGCAGTTCCCCCAGGAGGCAGTACTTC.

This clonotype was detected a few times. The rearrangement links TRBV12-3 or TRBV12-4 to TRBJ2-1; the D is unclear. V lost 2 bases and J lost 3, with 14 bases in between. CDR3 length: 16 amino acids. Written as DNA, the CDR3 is TGTGCCAGCAGTTTATCCGCCAGGCCGAACTACAATGAGCAGTTCTTC. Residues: CASSLSARPNYNEQFF.

The CDR3 nucleotides read TGTGCCAGCAGTACCCGAACGGGGACTAGCGGGTGGGTCGGCCTTCGCACAGATACGCAGTATTTT. This gives the protein CASSTRTGTSGWVGLRTDTQYF. The V and J genes are TRBV6-2 or TRBV6-3 and TRBJ2-3; 12 nucleotides agree with TRBD2. Germline trimming cut 5 bases from V and 1 base from J; bases unmatched to any gene: 22. Germline values: CDR1 MNHEY, CDR2 SVGEGT. CDR3 size: 22 residues.

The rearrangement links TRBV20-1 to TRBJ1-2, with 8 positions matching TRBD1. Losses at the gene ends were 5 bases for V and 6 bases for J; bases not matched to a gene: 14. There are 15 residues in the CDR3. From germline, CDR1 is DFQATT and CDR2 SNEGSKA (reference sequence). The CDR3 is CSAGFQGAWGNGYTF. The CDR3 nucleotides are TGCAGTGCTGGATTTCAGGGGGCTTGGGGAAATGGCTACACCTTC.

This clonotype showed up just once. CDR3 loop: CASSGNPDGGGYTEAFF. DNA of the CDR3: TGTGCCAGCAGCGGGAACCCGGACGGGGGAGGGTATACTGAAGCTTTCTTT. The chain recombines TRBV9 with TRBJ1-1; maybe TRBD1 (5 bases). The germline V gene has CDR1 SGDLS and CDR2 YYNGEE. V lost 3 bases and J 5 bases, leaving 23 bases between the germline ends. The CDR3 sequence is 17 residues long. Together with reference TRBV9 and TRBJ1-1, the CDR3 gives the full variable domain: DSGVTQTPKHLITATGQRVTLRCSPRSGDLSVYWYQQSLDQGLQFLIQYYNGEERAKGNILERFSAQQFPDLHSELNLSSLELGDSALYFCASSGNPDGGGYTEAFFGQGTRLTVV.

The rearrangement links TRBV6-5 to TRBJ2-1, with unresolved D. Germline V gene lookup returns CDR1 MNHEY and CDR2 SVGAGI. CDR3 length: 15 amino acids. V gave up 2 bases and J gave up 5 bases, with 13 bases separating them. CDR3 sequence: CASSYGQAGHNEQFF. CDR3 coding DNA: TGTGCCAGCAGTTACGGGCAAGCAGGACACAATGAGCAGTTCTTC.

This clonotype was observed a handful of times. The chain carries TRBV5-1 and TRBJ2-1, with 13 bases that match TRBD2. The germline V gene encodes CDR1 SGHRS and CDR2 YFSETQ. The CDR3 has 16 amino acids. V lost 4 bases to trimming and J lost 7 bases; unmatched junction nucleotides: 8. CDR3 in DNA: TGCGCCAGCAGCCTAAAGGGACTAGCGGGAATAAATGAGCAGTTCTTC. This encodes CASSLKGLAGINEQFF.

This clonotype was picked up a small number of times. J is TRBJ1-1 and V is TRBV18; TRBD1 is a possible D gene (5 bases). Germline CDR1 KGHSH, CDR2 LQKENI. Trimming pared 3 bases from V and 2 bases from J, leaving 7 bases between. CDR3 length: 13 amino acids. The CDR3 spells CASSPDSNTEAFF. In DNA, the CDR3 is TGTGCCAGCTCACCCGACAGCAACACTGAAGCTTTCTTT.

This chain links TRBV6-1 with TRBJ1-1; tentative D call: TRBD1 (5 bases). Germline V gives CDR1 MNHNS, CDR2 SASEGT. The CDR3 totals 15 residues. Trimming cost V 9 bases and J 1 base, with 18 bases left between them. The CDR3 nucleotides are TGTGCCAGTCTCTTCTCCCTCGACAGGAACACTGAAGCTTTCTTT. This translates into CASLFSLDRNTEAFF.

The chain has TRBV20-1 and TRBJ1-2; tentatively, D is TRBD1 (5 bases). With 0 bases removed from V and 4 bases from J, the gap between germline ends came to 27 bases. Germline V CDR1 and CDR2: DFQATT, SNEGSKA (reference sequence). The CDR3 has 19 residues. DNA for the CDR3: TGCAGTGCTAGAGATAGGGAGGCCATAGGGATTTCACAGGTCTATGGCTACACCTTC. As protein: CSARDREAIGISQVYGYTF.

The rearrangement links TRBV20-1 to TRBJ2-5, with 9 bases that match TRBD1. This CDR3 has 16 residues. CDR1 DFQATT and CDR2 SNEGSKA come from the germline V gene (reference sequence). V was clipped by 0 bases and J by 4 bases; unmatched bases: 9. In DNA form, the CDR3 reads TGCAGTGCTAGAGATCTCAAGACAGGGGGGGGAGAGACCCAGTACTTC. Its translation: CSARDLKTGGGETQYF.

CDR3 residues: CSARRIGTEAFF. The CDR3 nucleotides read TGCAGTGCTAGAAGGATCGGCACTGAAGCTTTCTTT. The chain uses TRBV20-1 and TRBJ1-1; D unresolved. The CDR3 has 12 amino acids. Germline CDR1 is DFQATT and CDR2 is SNEGSKA (reference sequence). V lost 2 bases to trimming and J lost 4 bases, with 8 bases between them.

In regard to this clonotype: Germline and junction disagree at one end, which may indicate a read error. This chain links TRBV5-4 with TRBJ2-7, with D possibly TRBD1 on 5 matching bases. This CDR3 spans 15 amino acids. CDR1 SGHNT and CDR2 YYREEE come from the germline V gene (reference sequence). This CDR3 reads CAISPGLLSSYEQYF. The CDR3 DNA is TGTGCCATCAGCCCAGGGCTCCTGAGCTCCTACGAGCAGTACTTC. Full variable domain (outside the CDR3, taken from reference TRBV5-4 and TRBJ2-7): ETGVTQSPTHLIKTRGQQVTLRCSSQSGHNTVSWYQQALGQGPQFIFQYYREEENGRGNFPPRFSGLQFPNYSSELNVNALELDDSALYLCAISPGLLSSYEQYFGPGTRLTVT.

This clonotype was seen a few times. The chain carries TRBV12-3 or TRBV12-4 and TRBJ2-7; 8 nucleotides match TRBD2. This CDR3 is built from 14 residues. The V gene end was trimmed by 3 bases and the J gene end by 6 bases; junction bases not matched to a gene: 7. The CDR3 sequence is CASSFGTSMGEQYF. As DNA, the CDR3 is TGTGCCAGCAGTTTCGGGACTAGTATGGGCGAGCAGTACTTC.

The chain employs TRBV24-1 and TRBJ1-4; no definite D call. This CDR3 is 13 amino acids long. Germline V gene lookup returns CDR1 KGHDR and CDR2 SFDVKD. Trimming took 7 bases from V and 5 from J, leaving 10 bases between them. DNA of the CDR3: TGTGCCACCAGAGCGGCTATGAATGAAAAACTGTTTTTT. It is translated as CATRAAMNEKLFF.

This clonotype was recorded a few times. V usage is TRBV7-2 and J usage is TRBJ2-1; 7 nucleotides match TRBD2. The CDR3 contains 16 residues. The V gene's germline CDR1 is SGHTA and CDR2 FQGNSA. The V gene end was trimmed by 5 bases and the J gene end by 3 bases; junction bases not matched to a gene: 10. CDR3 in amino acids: CASSPRQGGLYNEQFF. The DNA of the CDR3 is TGTGCCAGCAGCCCCCGCCAGGGAGGGCTCTACAATGAGCAGTTCTTC.

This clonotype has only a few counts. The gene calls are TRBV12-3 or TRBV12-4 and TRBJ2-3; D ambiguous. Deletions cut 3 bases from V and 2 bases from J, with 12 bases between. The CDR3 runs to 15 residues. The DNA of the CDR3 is TGTGCCAGCAGTTTTCTTCGGCTGAACACAGATACGCAGTATTTT. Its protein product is CASSFLRLNTDTQYF.

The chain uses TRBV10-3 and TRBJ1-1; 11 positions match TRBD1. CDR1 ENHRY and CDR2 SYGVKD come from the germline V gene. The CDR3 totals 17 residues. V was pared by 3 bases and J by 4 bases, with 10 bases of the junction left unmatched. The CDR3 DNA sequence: TGTGCCATCAGTGAAAGCTCTGCGGGGACAGGGGGCACTGAAGCTTTCTTT. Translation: CAISESSAGTGGTEAFF.

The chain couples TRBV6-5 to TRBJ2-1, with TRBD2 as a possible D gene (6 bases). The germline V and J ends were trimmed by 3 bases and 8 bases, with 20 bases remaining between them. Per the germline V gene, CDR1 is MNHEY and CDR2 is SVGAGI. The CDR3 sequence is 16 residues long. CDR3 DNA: TGTGCCAGCAGTTATTTCCCGGCGGGGCAAGTGGATGAGCAGTTCTTC. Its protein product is CASSYFPAGQVDEQFF.

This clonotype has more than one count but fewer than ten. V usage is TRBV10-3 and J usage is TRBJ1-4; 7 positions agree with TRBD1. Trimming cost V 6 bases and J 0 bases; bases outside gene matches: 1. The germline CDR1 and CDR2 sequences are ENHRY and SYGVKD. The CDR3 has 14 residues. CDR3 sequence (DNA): TGTGCCATCAGCCAGGGGGCAACTAATGAAAAACTGTTTTTT. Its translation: CAISQGATNEKLFF.

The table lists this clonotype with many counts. This CDR3 reads CSARGLNIYGYTF. CDR3 nucleotide sequence: TGCAGTGCTAGAGGGCTGAATATCTATGGCTACACCTTC. The chain recombines TRBV20-1 with TRBJ1-2; D is unclear. In germline, CDR1 is DFQATT, CDR2 SNEGSKA (reference sequence). The CDR3 contains 13 residues. The V gene lost 1 base and the J gene lost 4 bases, with 10 bases spanning the gap.

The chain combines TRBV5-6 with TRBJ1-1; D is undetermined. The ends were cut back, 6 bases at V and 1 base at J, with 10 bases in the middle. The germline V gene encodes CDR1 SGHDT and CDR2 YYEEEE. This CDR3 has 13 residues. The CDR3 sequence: CASIRSGNTEAFF. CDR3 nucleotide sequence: TGTGCCAGCATACGATCAGGGAACACTGAAGCTTTCTTT.

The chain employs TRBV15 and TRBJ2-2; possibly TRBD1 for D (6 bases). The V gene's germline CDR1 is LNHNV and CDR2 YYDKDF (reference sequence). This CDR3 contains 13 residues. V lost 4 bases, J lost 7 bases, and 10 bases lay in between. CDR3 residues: CATSTGAGGELFF. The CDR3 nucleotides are TGTGCCACCAGCACAGGGGCGGGCGGGGAGCTGTTTTTT.

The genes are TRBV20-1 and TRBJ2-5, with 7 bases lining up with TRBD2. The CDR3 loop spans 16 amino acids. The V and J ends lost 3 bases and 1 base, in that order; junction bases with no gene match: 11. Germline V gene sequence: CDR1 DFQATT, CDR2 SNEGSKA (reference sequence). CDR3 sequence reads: CSARPWASGLQETQYF. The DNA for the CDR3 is TGCAGTGCTAGGCCGTGGGCTAGCGGACTCCAAGAGACCCAGTACTTC.

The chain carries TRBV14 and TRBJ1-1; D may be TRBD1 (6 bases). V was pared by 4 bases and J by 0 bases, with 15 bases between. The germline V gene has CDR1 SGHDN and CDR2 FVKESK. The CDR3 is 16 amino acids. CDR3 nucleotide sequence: TGTGCCAGCAGCCCGTTTGGGCGGGGGCTGAACACTGAAGCTTTCTTT. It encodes CASSPFGRGLNTEAFF. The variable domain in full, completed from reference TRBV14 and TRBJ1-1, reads EAGVTQFPSHSVIEKGQTVTLRCDPISGHDNLYWYRRVMGKEIKFLLHFVKESKQDESGMPNNRFLAERTGGTYSTLKVQPAELEDSGVYFCASSPFGRGLNTEAFFGQGTRLTVV.

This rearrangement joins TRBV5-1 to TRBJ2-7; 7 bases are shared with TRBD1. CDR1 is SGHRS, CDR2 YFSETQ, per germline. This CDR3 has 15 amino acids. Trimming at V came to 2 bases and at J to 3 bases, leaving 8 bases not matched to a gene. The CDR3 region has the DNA TGCGCCAGCAGCTTAACCGGGACAGCGATCTACGAGCAGTACTTC. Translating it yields CASSLTGTAIYEQYF.